The present entry profiles one T cell receptor beta chain with its context. Its target antigen remains unknown. There are no base qualities to consult, and no much larger clone falls within one base. The data originate from a study of T cell changes during pregnancy in multiple sclerosis (dated by TCRdb to between 2018 and 2021). For the wider study: Changes in the T cell repertoire over the course of pregnancy were examined in this study in women with multiple sclerosis.

The receptor library was made with the immunoSEQ multiplex PCR assay. Drawn from immuneACCESS, this table holds only the in-frame rearrangements with V and J called that TCRdb kept. Clones are partly lost; checked studies trace under half to an unresolved V gene and leave the rest unexplained. This sample gives approximately 100,000 clones in total; approximately 92% of them show up just once. The ten biggest clones cover roughly 4% of the sample. The sample here was peripheral blood, taken in the first trimester of pregnancy. The receptor was derived from a female donor with multiple sclerosis, enrolled in a pregnancy study.

DNA sequence: TGTGCCAGCAACACCTTCTCCCCCGACTCCTATAATTCACCCCTCCACTTT. This translates into CASNTFSPDSYNSPLHF. The sequence joins TRBV2 to TRBJ1-6, with the D gene not confidently named. V and J lose 7 bases and 0 bases, and a span of 16 bases separates them. The CDR1 and CDR2 encoded by the germline V gene are SNHLY and FYNNEI. The CDR3, cysteine through phenylalanine, is 17 amino acids long. Only the CDR3 part of the read is kept: 51 bases, read in frame from the first base.